Below are 9 T cell receptor beta chains sequenced from a single sample in a study of cytomegalovirus exposure and HLA in healthy donors (dated by TCRdb to between 2016 and 2019). The library was produced with the immunoSEQ multiplex PCR assay. TCRdb took this table from immuneACCESS and kept in-frame rearrangements with V and J called. Such tables lack part of the clones; where checked against another copy, unresolved V genes explain under half of the gap, and the rest is unexplained. Across this sample there are tens of thousands of clones, with around 92% seen only once. About 0.61% of the sample is taken by the ten largest. Sequencing was performed on PBMCs. The origin of the receptors is a man aged 18 to 29 in good health and CMV-seronegative.

The chain combines TRBV19 with TRBJ2-5; 8 bases fit TRBD2. The CDR3 covers 13 residues. Germline V gene data show CDR1 as LNHDA and CDR2 as SQIVND (reference sequence). Unmatched junction bases numbered 7, after V lost 8 bases and J lost 5 bases. CDR3 protein: CASVGLAGETQYF. CDR3 sequence (DNA): TGTGCCAGTGTAGGACTAGCTGGGGAGACCCAGTACTTC.

The chain links TRBV5-1 to TRBJ2-7; D might be TRBD1 (6 bases). Looked up from germline, CDR1 is SGHRS and CDR2 is YFSETQ. The CDR3 has 13 residues. V was pared by 0 bases and J by 7 bases, with 11 bases between. CDR3 residues: CASSLAGTSEQYF. Here the CDR3 DNA reads TGCGCCAGCAGCTTGGCCGGGACATCGGAGCAGTACTTC.

The V and J genes are TRBV7-8 and TRBJ2-6; 7 nucleotides match TRBD1. CDR3 size: 17 residues. Germline V gene sequence: CDR1 SGHVS, CDR2 FQNEAQ. With 2 bases clipped from V and 0 bases from J, the junction kept 4 bases outside the gene matches. The CDR3 protein is CASSLRDSTSGANVLTF. CDR3 nucleotides: TGTGCCAGCAGCTTAAGGGACAGCACCTCTGGGGCCAACGTCCTGACTTTC. The variable domain in full, with the rest retrieved from reference TRBV7-8 and TRBJ2-6, is GAGVSQSPRYKVAKRGQDVALRCDPISGHVSLFWYQQALGQGPEFLTYFQNEAQLDKSGLPSDRFFAERPEGSVSTLKIQRTQQEDSAVYLCASSLRDSTSGANVLTFGAGSRLTVL.

V is TRBV6-1 and J is TRBJ2-1; 9 positions agree with TRBD2. Germline assignment: CDR1 MNHNS and CDR2 SASEGT. The V and J ends lost 2 bases and 1 base, in that order; junction bases with no gene match: 6. The length of the CDR3 is 17 residues. The CDR3 DNA is TGTGCCAGCAGTGAACACTGGACTAGCGATTCCTACAATGAGCAGTTCTTC. Encoded protein: CASSEHWTSDSYNEQFF.

The chain employs TRBV5-5 and TRBJ1-1; 7 bases are a match to TRBD1. Germline V gene lookup returns CDR1 SGHKS and CDR2 YYEKEE (reference sequence). With 3 bases clipped from V and 4 bases from J, the junction kept 9 bases outside the gene matches. This CDR3 region has 15 residues. CDR3: CASSSSKGARTEAFF. In DNA, the CDR3 is TGTGCCAGCAGCTCCTCAAAGGGGGCGCGCACTGAAGCTTTCTTT.

The chain joins TRBV5-1 to TRBJ1-1, with D possibly matching TRBD1 (6 bases). The ends were cut back, 2 bases at V and 8 bases at J, with 13 bases in the middle. This CDR3 region has 13 residues. Per the germline V gene, CDR1 is SGHRS and CDR2 is YFSETQ. CDR3 DNA: TGCGCCAGCAGCTTTCACAGGGACGGCGAAGCTTTCTTT. It is translated as CASSFHRDGEAFF.

In its sample, this clone was seen a few times. The CDR3 nucleotides are TGTGCCAGCAGCTTAGAATCCAGGTCACCCCTCCACTTT. Translation: CASSLESRSPLHF. The rearrangement links TRBV11-2 to TRBJ1-6; D gene ambiguous. The V end lost 0 bases, the J end lost 10 bases, and 7 bases lay between the germline ends. Germline assignment: CDR1 SGHAT and CDR2 FQNNGV. The length of the CDR3 is 13 residues.

The chain recombines TRBV14 with TRBJ2-1; D is possibly TRBD2 (5 bases). Trimming left V 4 bases short and J 9 bases short, with 13 bases between. There are 13 residues in the CDR3. Germline V gene lookup returns CDR1 SGHDN and CDR2 FVKESK. The CDR3 DNA is TGTGCCAGCAGCCCACTAGTTATTGGTGAGCAGTTCTTC. Its protein is CASSPLVIGEQFF. The full variable domain, rest sourced from reference TRBV14 and TRBJ2-1, is EAGVTQFPSHSVIEKGQTVTLRCDPISGHDNLYWYRRVMGKEIKFLLHFVKESKQDESGMPNNRFLAERTGGTYSTLKVQPAELEDSGVYFCASSPLVIGEQFFGPGTRLTVL.

This clone was counted once. V usage is TRBV6-1 and J usage is TRBJ2-5; no clear D. Germline V lookup: CDR1 MNHNS, CDR2 SASEGT. The CDR3 is 11 amino acids. V gave up 6 bases and J gave up 3 bases, with 5 bases separating them. In DNA form, the CDR3 reads TGTGCCAGCAGCTTTAAAGAGACCCAGTACTTC. It specifies CASSFKETQYF.